The source of this T cell receptor (beta chain) is a study of tumor-infiltrating lymphocytes in primary liver carcinoma. Whole-study results and caveats: Tumor-blood pairs (like tumor-adjacent pairs) overlapped less than tumor region pairs did. Unsorted bulk sampling ruled out any CD4+ versus CD8+ repertoire comparison.

From about 530 ng total RNA, TCR beta cDNA was generated with a primer in the constant region. Slightly modified ARM-PCR served as the procedure for the TCR beta libraries. These libraries came from three rounds of nested multiplex PCR. The first two PCR rounds used TRBV1-TRBV30 primers with a Cbeta primer, approximately 10 cycles each. TCRdb redid the calling of the multiplex PCR reads with MiXCR, one entry per CDR3 protein. The sample shows 300,000 to 400,000 distinct CDR3 sequences, 65% of them seen only once. The researchers obtained blood RNA from unsorted whole blood and also extracted germline DNA. The V gene lost 6 bases and the J gene lost 0 bases, with 12 bases spanning the gap. This CDR3 spans 15 amino acids. The germline gives CDR1 MNHNS, CDR2 SASEGT. This clonotype was observed at least ten times. The antigen is undetermined.

The TCR was taken from a man between 40 and 49 years old with primary liver carcinoma and hepatitis B virus infection. The chain recombines TRBV6-1 with TRBJ1-5, with D perhaps matching TRBD1 (6 bases). The sequencing sample was made of peripheral blood. The chain's CDR3 is CASSRTADSNQPQHF. DNA of the CDR3: TGTGCCAGCAGCCGGACAGCTGATAGCAATCAGCCCCAGCATTTT.